Listed below are T cell receptor beta chains from one sample, sequenced in a study of OX40 agonist ivuxolimab in advanced cancers. The protocol was immunoSEQ multiplex PCR, while the TCRdb copy is restricted to in-frame clones and leaves out a portion. This sample carries around 64,000 clones, more than 85% of them seen once, and the ten largest clones take over 6%. The sequences come from CD4+ or CD8+ T cells sorted from blood, collected in a trial of the OX40 agonist ivuxolimab. These receptors all come from an adult with an advanced solid tumor such as melanoma, head and neck, liver or kidney cancer. Both conserved end residues are part of each CDR3. D genes are given only for firm matches. Where a row states a size, it is once, few, many or the class of an expanded clone; other rows omit it.

J gene | clone size | D gene | V gene | CDR3 DNA | CDR3 protein
TRBJ1-5 | once | NA | TRBV4-1 | TGCGCCAGCAGCCAAGAGGCAGGGCTCCCACCCCAGCATTTT | CASSQEAGLPPQHF
TRBJ2-7 | once | NA | TRBV13 | TGTGCCAGCAGCTTAGGATCCAGAGGCTTCTACGAGCAGTACTTC | CASSLGSRGFYEQYF
TRBJ2-7 | NA | TRBD1 | TRBV30 | TGTGCCTGGAGTCTACTAGGGACAGGGATCTCCGAGCAGTACTTC | CAWSLLGTGISEQYF
TRBJ2-7 | NA | TRBD2 | TRBV5-6 | TGTGCCAGCAGCCCGACTAGCGGGGGGGCCGACGAGCAGTACTTC | CASSPTSGGADEQYF
TRBJ1-1 | NA | NA | TRBV7-2 | TGTGCCAGCAGCTTAGCGGGAACTGAAGCTTTCTTT | CASSLAGTEAFF
TRBJ1-5 | NA | NA | TRBV2 | TGTGCCAGCAGTGTAAGCTATAGCAATCAGCCCCAGCATTTT | CASSVSYSNQPQHF
TRBJ2-2 | NA | NA | TRBV19 | TGTGCCAGTAGTATCCAGGGGGAGGGTACCGGGGAGCTGTTTTTT | CASSIQGEGTGELFF
TRBJ1-5 | once | NA | TRBV2 | TGTGCCAGCAGTGATTCCTTCAGCTCCAATCAGCCCCAGCATTTT | CASSDSFSSNQPQHF
TRBJ2-5 | NA | TRBD1 | TRBV2 | TGTGCCATCCTTGACAGGGAGCCTAGAGAGCAGTACTTC | CAILDREPREQYF
TRBJ1-1 | NA | NA | TRBV11-2 | TGTGCCAGCAGCTTTGCTTTGGGGAACACTGAAGCTTTCTTT | CASSFALGNTEAFF
TRBJ1-5 | few | NA | TRBV18 | TGTGCCAGCTTCGAGGGAGAGACTCAGCCCCAGCATTTT | CASFEGETQPQHF
TRBJ2-7 | NA | NA | TRBV9 | TGTGCCAGCAGCGTAGGGTCCCTGTCAGCTTACGAGCAGTACTTC | CASSVGSLSAYEQYF
TRBJ2-7 | once | TRBD1 | TRBV7-2 | TGTGCCAGCAGCTTATCCTGGCTTGGACAGGGGCGAGACGAGCAGTACTTC | CASSLSWLGQGRDEQYF
TRBJ2-7 | few | NA | TRBV14 | TGTGCCAGCAGCCACCACGACAATCACTACGAGCAGTACTTC | CASSHHDNHYEQYF
TRBJ2-2 | NA | TRBD2 | TRBV6-5 | TGTGCCAGCAGTTTCTTACTCGGGGGAGGGACCGGGGAGCTGTTTTTT | CASSFLLGGGTGELFF
TRBJ1-2 | NA | NA | TRBV6-5 | TGTGCCAGCAGTTACGGGTTGGACTATGGCTACACCTTC | CASSYGLDYGYTF
TRBJ2-7 | NA | NA | TRBV5-5 | TGTGCCAGCAGCCGCGGGGGCCCCTACGAGCAGTACTTC | CASSRGGPYEQYF
TRBJ2-5 | NA | NA | TRBV18 | TGTGCCAGCTCACCACCATACGAGTGGGAGACCCAGTACTTC | CASSPPYEWETQYF
TRBJ1-6 | NA | NA | TRBV7-8 | TGTGCCAGCAGCTCAAACACGGGGTCACCCCTCCACTTT | CASSSNTGSPLHF
TRBJ1-1 | NA | NA | TRBV4-1 | TGCGCCAGCAGCCAGGGCCAGGGAAAGACTGAAGCTTTCTTT | CASSQGQGKTEAFF
TRBJ1-1 | few | NA | TRBV27 | TGTGCCAGCAGTCTATGGCGGAACACTGAAGCTTTCTTT | CASSLWRNTEAFF
TRBJ2-3 | NA | NA | TRBV7-9 | TGTGCCAGCAGCTTACAGTCAACTAGCACAGATACGCAGTATTTT | CASSLQSTSTDTQYF
TRBJ1-2 | NA | NA | TRBV27 | TGTGCCAGCAGTTTGGGCAGGGGTGGCTATGGCTACACCTTC | CASSLGRGGYGYTF
TRBJ2-1 | NA | NA | TRBV27 | TGTGCCAGCACACAACGGGGTCTCAATGAGCAGTTCTTC | CASTQRGLNEQFF
TRBJ2-5 | NA | NA | TRBV7-9 | TGTGCCAGCACCCTGGGACCCCCAGAGACCCAGTACTTC | CASTLGPPETQYF
TRBJ2-1 | NA | NA | TRBV7-8 | TGTGCCAGCAGCCCCTCGGGGCTCCTACGGAATGAGCAGTTCTTC | CASSPSGLLRNEQFF
TRBJ2-7 | NA | TRBD1 | TRBV6-5 | TGTGCCAGCAGGCCCGGGACAGGGGTCACCTACGAGCAGTACTTC | CASRPGTGVTYEQYF
TRBJ1-1 | NA | NA | TRBV9 | TGTGCCAGCAGCGTCAGCCCCTCCGGGGGCGGAATGAACACTGAAGCTTTCTTT | CASSVSPSGGGMNTEAFF